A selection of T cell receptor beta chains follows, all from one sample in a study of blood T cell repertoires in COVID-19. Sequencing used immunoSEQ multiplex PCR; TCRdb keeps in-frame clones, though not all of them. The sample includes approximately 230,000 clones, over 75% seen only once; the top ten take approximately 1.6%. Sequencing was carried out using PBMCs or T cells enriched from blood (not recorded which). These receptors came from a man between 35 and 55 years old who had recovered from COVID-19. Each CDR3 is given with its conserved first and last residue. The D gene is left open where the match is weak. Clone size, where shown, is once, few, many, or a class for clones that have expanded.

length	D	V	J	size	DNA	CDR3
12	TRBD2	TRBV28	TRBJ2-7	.	TGTGCCAGCAGCTTGGACGGGGGGGAGCAGTACTTC	CASSLDGGEQYF
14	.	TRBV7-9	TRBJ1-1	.	TGTGCCAGCAGCCAGGGGTGGTCCTCGACTGAAGCTTTCTTT	CASSQGWSSTEAFF
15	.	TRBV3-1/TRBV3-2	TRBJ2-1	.	TGTGCCAGCAGCCAAGAGGCTCAGGGGGGACAAGGACAGTTCTTC	CASSQEAQGGQGQFF
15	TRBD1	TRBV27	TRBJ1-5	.	TGTGCCAGCAGTTTAGCTACAGGGGGGAGGCAGCCCCAGCATTTT	CASSLATGGRQPQHF
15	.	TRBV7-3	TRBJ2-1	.	TGTGCCAGCAGCAACGGGGTCAGCCCCTACAATGAGCAGTTCTTC	CASSNGVSPYNEQFF
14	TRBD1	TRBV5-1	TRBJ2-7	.	TGCGCCAGCAGCCAGGGACAGGGGCCCCTCGAGCAGTACTTC	CASSQGQGPLEQYF
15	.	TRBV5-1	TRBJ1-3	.	TGCGCCAGCAGATCGAGCAGGGACTCTGGAAACACCATATATTTT	CASRSSRDSGNTIYF
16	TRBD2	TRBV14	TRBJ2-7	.	TGTGCCAGCAGCCAAGATGAGGCCAGCGGGAGGAGTGAGCAGTACTTC	CASSQDEASGRSEQYF
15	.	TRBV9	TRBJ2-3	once	TGTGCCAGCAGCGTAGCGGGGGACCCCCCAGATACGCAGTATTTT	CASSVAGDPPDTQYF
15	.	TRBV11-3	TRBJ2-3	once	TGTGCCAGCAGCTTTCGGTCATCTATCGCAGATACGCAGTATTTT	CASSFRSSIADTQYF
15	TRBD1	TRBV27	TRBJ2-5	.	TGTGCCAGCAGTTTATCCGACAGGGTTAAAGAGACCCAGTACTTC	CASSLSDRVKETQYF
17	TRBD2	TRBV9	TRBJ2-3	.	TGTGCCAGCAGCGTATTCCCGGGAGGGCCAGGCACAGATACGCAGTATTTT	CASSVFPGGPGTDTQYF
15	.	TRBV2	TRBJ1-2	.	TGTGCCAGCAGCCGGCACGGGGGGCGCAACTATGGCTACACCTTC	CASSRHGGRNYGYTF
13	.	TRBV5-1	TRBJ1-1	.	TGCGCCAGCAGCTTGAACACCAACACTGAAGCTTTCTTT	CASSLNTNTEAFF
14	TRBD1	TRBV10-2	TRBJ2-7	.	TGCGCCAGCACCCCGGGACAGGTTGTCTACGAGCAGTACTTC	CASTPGQVVYEQYF
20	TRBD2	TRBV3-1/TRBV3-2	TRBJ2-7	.	TGTGCCAGCAGCCAAGACAGGGAGTTAGCGGGGGGCACCAGCTCCTACGAGCAGTACTTC	CASSQDRELAGGTSSYEQYF
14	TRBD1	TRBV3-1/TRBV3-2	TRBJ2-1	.	TGTGCCAGCAGCCAAGAGGGGACAGTCAATGAGCAGTTCTTC	CASSQEGTVNEQFF
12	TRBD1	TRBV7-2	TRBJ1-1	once	TGTGCCAGCAGGTCGGACAGGGGATCGGCTTTCTTT	CASRSDRGSAFF
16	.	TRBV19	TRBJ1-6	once	TGTGCCAGTAGTATTGGGAGGATGTTGGATAATTCACCCCTCCACTTT	CASSIGRMLDNSPLHF
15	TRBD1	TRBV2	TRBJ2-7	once	TGTGCCAGCAGTTTCATCCCGGGACAGGGCTACGAGCAGTACTTC	CASSFIPGQGYEQYF
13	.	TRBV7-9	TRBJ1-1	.	TGTGCCAGCAGCCTCGCGGCGGAGGGGCAAGCTTTCTTT	CASSLAAEGQAFF
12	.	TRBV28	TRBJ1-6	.	TGTGCCAGCAGGGGGCCCAATTCACCCCTCCACTTT	CASRGPNSPLHF
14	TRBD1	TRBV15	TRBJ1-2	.	TGTGCCACCAGCAGCCTACAGGGGGCGGATGGCTACACCTTC	CATSSLQGADGYTF
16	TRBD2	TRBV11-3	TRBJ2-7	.	TGTGCCAGCAGCCTGGGGACTAGCGGGCCCTCCTACGAGCAGTACTTC	CASSLGTSGPSYEQYF
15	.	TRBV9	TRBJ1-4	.	TGTGCCAGCAGCGCCATCCCCGGAGGAAGTGAAAAACTGTTTTTT	CASSAIPGGSEKLFF
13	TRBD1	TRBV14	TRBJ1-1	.	TGTGCCAGCAGTCCCGACAGGGCGGTTGAAGCTTTCTTT	CASSPDRAVEAFF
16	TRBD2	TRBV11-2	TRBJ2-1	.	TGTGCCAGCACCCCATCGGTAGCGGGGGGGAGGAATGAGCAGTTCTTC	CASTPSVAGGRNEQFF